The 16 T cell receptor beta chains in this list originate from one sample, sequenced in a study of CD8 T cells in ankylosing spondylitis. Study-wide results and caveats: For ankylosing spondylitis blood, a TCR beta motif of under 10 highly homologous variants appeared characteristic.

No antigen has been assigned to these receptors. One entry per CDR3 protein, called by TCRdb with MiXCR from the 5' RACE reads. This table has some 400,000 distinct CDR3 sequences, about 20% appearing once. The sample taken for sequencing was blood, either unsorted or a sorted T cell fraction (not recorded which). The source is a male donor with ankylosing spondylitis.

CDR3 residues: CASSIITRGQNNEQFF. The CDR3 DNA is TGTGCCAGTAGTATAATTACTAGGGGGCAAAACAATGAGCAGTTCTTC. The J gene is TRBJ2-1, the V gene TRBV19; 7 bases line up with TRBD1. The CDR3 spans 16 residues. Germline V gives CDR1 LNHDA, CDR2 SQIVND (reference sequence). Trimming took 2 bases from V and 5 from J; bases not matched to a gene: 9.

V and J are TRBV30 and TRBJ2-5, with 9 bases lining up with TRBD2. The germline V gene has CDR1 GTSNPN and CDR2 SVGIG (reference sequence). CDR3 length: 17 residues. V shed 0 bases and J 5 bases; nucleotides not matched to a gene: 13. CDR3 in DNA: TGTGCCTGGAGTGTCGGTAGCGGGAGACGTTGGGGGGAGACCCAGTACTTC. This encodes CAWSVGSGRRWGETQYF.

CDR3 DNA sequence: TGTGCCAGCAGCTCCACACTCGGTTTCTCCTACGAGCAGTACTTC. It yields the protein CASSSTLGFSYEQYF. V is TRBV7-8 and J is TRBJ2-7; no clear D gene. Per germline, CDR1 SGHVS and CDR2 FQNEAQ. CDR3 length: 15 residues. Between the trimmed V and J ends, which lost 4 bases and 0 bases, there was a span of 13 bases.

This clonotype has just a few counts. The CDR3 DNA sequence: TGTGCCAGCAGCTTCCAGGACAGGGCCTATGGCTACACCTTC. Residues: CASSFQDRAYGYTF. V is TRBV5-4 and J is TRBJ1-2; 8 bases are shared with TRBD1. The germline gives CDR1 SGHNT, CDR2 YYREEE (reference sequence). This CDR3 has 14 amino acids. V shed 2 bases, J shed 4 bases, and the junction held 4 bases outside the gene matches.

A few counts support this clonotype. The CDR3 DNA reads TGTGCCAGCATGAAGGCAGGGATGGAGACCCAGTACTTC. It translates to CASMKAGMETQYF. The chain has TRBV2 and TRBJ2-5; D might be TRBD1 (5 bases). This CDR3 has 13 residues. CDR1 is SNHLY, CDR2 FYNNEI, per germline. V lost 7 bases to trimming and J lost 5 bases, with 14 bases between them.

This clonotype was detected only a few times. The rearrangement links TRBV5-5 to TRBJ1-1, with TRBD1 matching over 10 bases. Trimming at V came to 1 base and at J to 4 bases, leaving 4 bases not matched to a gene. The germline V gene encodes CDR1 SGHKS and CDR2 YYEKEE (reference sequence). The CDR3 extends over 15 amino acids. In DNA form, the CDR3 reads TGTGCCAGCAGCTTGACCGGGACAGGGGTCACTGAAGCTTTCTTT. It translates to CASSLTGTGVTEAFF. Full variable domain (rest looked up from reference TRBV5-5 and TRBJ1-1): DAGVTQSPTHLIKTRGQQVTLRCSPISGHKSVSWYQQVLGQGPQFIFQYYEKEERGRGNFPDRFSARQFPNYSSELNVNALLLGDSALYLCASSLTGTGVTEAFFGQGTRLTVV.

J is TRBJ2-2 and V is TRBV28; TRBD2 agrees at 7 bases. V gave up 8 bases and J gave up 0 bases; unmatched junction bases: 3. Germline V lookup: CDR1 MDHEN, CDR2 SYDVKM. CDR3 length: 14 residues. The CDR3 loop reads CASLGGSNTGELFF. Written as DNA, the CDR3 is TGTGCCAGCCTGGGGGGGTCGAACACCGGGGAGCTGTTTTTT.

This clonotype has only a few counts. The chain uses TRBV29-1 and TRBJ1-2; 9 nucleotides align to TRBD1. This CDR3 has 14 amino acids. In germline, CDR1 is SQVTM, CDR2 ANQGSEA. Losses at the gene ends were 6 bases for V and 4 bases for J; bases not matched to a gene: 9. The CDR3 nucleotides are TGCAGCGTGAGCCAGACAGGGGGGCCCTATGGCTACACCTTC. Encoded protein: CSVSQTGGPYGYTF.

The J gene is TRBJ2-7, the V gene TRBV7-9; unclear D gene. CDR1 and CDR2 (germline): SEHNR, FQNEAQ (reference sequence). Trimming took 0 bases from V and 6 from J, leaving 6 bases between them. The CDR3 runs 12 residues. CDR3 sequence reads: CASSLASSEQYF. The CDR3 DNA reads as TGTGCCAGCAGCTTAGCTAGCTCCGAGCAGTACTTC.

This chain joins TRBV28 and TRBJ2-7, with D maybe TRBD2 (5 bases). Trimming took 4 bases from V and 5 from J, leaving 21 bases between them. CDR1 MDHEN and CDR2 SYDVKM come from the germline V gene. This CDR3 spans 16 amino acids. The CDR3 bases are TGTGCCAGCAGTTCGACGTTCGCCGGGGAAGGCGACGAGCAGTACTTC. Translation gives CASSSTFAGEGDEQYF.

The chain employs TRBV4-2 and TRBJ2-7; 7 nucleotides match TRBD2. CDR3 size: 16 residues. The V gene's germline CDR1 is LGHNA and CDR2 YNFKEQ. The V and J ends lost 4 bases and 0 bases, in that order; junction bases with no gene match: 9. The CDR3 reads CASSPQRDGFSYEQYF. In DNA form, the CDR3 reads TGTGCCAGCAGCCCGCAGCGGGATGGATTCTCCTACGAGCAGTACTTC.

This clonotype has ten or more counts. CDR3 DNA: TGCGCCAGCAGCTTCCGGGACGGAGACTTCCAGTACTTC. It is translated as CASSFRDGDFQYF. V usage is TRBV5-1 and J usage is TRBJ2-7; D may correspond to TRBD1 or TRBD2 (5 bases each). Germline V gene data show CDR1 as SGHRS and CDR2 as YFSETQ. CDR3 length: 13 residues. Trimming removed 2 bases from V and 10 bases from J, with 16 bases in between.

The CDR3, as DNA: TGTGCCAGCAGCCGGCATTCCCTAGCGGGAGTGGGCGGGGAGCTGTTTTTT. Translated: CASSRHSLAGVGGELFF. The chain recombines TRBV12-3 or TRBV12-4 with TRBJ2-2, with 10 bases that match TRBD2. This CDR3 spans 17 amino acids. The V segment lost 6 bases and the J segment 7 bases; nucleotides outside the gene matches: 14.

V usage is TRBV28 and J usage is TRBJ2-7; D is possibly TRBD1 or TRBD2 (5 bases each). V was trimmed by 3 bases and J by 3 bases, leaving 12 bases between them. Germline lookup yields CDR1 MDHEN and CDR2 SYDVKM. The CDR3 is 14 amino acids. The CDR3 region is CASSFAQGDYEQYF. For the CDR3, the DNA is TGTGCCAGCAGTTTTGCCCAGGGAGACTACGAGCAGTACTTC.

This chain joins TRBV20-1 and TRBJ2-3; D is uncertain. The germline CDR1 and CDR2 sequences are DFQATT and SNEGSKA (reference sequence). The length of the CDR3 is 15 residues. Trimming pared 1 base from V and 1 base from J, leaving 12 bases between. The CDR3 reads CSARVPHGRTDTQYF. CDR3 DNA sequence: TGCAGTGCTAGAGTCCCTCACGGCCGCACAGATACGCAGTATTTT.

In this sample, this clonotype turned up a few times. This chain links TRBV20-1 with TRBJ2-7; 12 bases line up with TRBD2. The V segment lost 4 bases and the J segment 6 bases; nucleotides outside the gene matches: 10. The CDR3 has 15 residues. CDR1 is DFQATT, CDR2 SNEGSKA, per germline (reference sequence). This CDR3 reads CSANPTSGRWGEQYF. In nucleotides, the CDR3 is TGCAGTGCTAACCCGACTAGCGGGAGATGGGGCGAGCAGTACTTC.